This record covers a single T cell receptor beta chain. Its antigen is unknown. Data came from immunoSEQ multiplex PCR; TCRdb stores just in-frame clones and leaves some out. The repertoire holds 2 million to 3 million clones, with 93% as singletons. These data are taken from a study of shared clonotypes between healthy human individuals. Study-wide context: Ranging from 18 to 49 in age, donors were a couple of women and a few men. Study findings and constraints: Clonotypes which were not shared had lower generation probabilities than clonotypes that all four donors shared. Sampling covered nothing but blood. Tissue TCR repertoires likely differ from those found in blood.

Those who donated were healthy HIV-negative adults, with no recent acute infections or vaccinations reported. The V gene end was trimmed by 2 bases and the J gene end by 3 bases; junction bases not matched to a gene: 5. This CDR3 spans 15 amino acids. Germline CDR1 and CDR2: SGHDT and YYEEEE. The J gene is TRBJ2-1, the V gene TRBV5-6, with TRBD2 matching over 7 bases. The sequenced material came from naive CD4+ T cells from PBMCs. Subset indicated: CD45RA+ positively selected. This TCR came from a man aged 18 to 35 in good health. Some clones in this sample may be carry-over from other donors' samples. The CDR3 coding sequence is TGTGCCAGCAGCTTTCGGGGGAGGGTCTACAATGAGCAGTTCTTC. Protein product: CASSFRGRVYNEQFF. The whole variable domain, remainder taken from reference TRBV5-6 and TRBJ2-1, is DAGVTQSPTHLIKTRGQQVTLRCSPKSGHDTVSWYQQALGQGPQFIFQYYEEEERQRGNFPDRFSGHQFPNYSSELNVNALLLGDSALYLCASSFRGRVYNEQFFGPGTRLTVL.